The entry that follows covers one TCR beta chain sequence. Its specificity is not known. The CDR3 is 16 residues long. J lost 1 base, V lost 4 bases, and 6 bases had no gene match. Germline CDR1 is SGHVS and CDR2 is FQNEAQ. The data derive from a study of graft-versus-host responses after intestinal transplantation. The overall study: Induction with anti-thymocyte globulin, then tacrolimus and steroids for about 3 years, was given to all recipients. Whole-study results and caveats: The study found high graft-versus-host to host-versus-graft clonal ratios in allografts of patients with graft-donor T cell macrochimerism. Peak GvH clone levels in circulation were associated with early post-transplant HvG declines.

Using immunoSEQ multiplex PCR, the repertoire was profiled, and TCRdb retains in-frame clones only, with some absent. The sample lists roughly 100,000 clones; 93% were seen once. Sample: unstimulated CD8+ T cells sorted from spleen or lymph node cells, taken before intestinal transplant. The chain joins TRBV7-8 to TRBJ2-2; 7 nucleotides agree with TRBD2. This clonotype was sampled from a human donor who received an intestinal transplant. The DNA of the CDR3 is TGTGCCAGCAGCTCCCCCCCGGGGGGGAACACCGGGGAGCTGTTTTTT. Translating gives CASSSPPGGNTGELFF.